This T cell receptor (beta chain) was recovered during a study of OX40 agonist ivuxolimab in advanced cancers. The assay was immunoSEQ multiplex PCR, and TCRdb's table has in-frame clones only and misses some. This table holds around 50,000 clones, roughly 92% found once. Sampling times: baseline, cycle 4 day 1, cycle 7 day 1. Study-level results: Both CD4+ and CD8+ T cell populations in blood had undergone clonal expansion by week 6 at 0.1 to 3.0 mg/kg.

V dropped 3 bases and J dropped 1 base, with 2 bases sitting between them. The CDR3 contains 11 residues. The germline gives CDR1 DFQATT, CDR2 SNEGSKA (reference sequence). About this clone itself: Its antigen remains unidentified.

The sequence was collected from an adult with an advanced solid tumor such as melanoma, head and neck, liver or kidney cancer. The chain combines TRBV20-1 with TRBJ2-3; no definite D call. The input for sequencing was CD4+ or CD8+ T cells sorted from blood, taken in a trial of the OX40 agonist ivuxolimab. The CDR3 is CSASRTDTQYF. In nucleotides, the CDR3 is TGCAGTGCTAGCCGCACAGATACGCAGTATTTT.